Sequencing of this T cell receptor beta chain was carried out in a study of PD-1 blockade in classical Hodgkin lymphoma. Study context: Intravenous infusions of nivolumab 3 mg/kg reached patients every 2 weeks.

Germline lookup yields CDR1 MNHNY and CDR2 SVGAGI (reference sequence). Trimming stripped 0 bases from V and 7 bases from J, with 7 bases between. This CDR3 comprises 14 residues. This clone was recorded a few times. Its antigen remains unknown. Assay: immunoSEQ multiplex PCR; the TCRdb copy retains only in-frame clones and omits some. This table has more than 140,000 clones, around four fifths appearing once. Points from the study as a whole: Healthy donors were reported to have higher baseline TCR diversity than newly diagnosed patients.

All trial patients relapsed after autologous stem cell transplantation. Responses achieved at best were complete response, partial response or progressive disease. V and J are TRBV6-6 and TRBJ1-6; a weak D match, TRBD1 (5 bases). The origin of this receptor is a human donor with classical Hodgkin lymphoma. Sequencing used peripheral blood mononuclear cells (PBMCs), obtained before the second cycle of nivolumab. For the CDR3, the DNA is TGTGCCAGCAGTTACTCAAGGGGAAATTCACCCCTCCACTTT. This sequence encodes CASSYSRGNSPLHF.